The 26 T cell receptor beta chains below were found in one sample sequenced in a study of blood T cell repertoires in COVID-19. Assay used: immunoSEQ multiplex PCR; TCRdb lists only in-frame clones, some missing. The table shows 90,000 to 100,000 clones, with about 86% occurring only once. The specimen sequenced was peripheral blood. These receptors were obtained from a human donor in a cohort sampled during active COVID-19.

The rearrangement uses TRBV18 and TRBJ1-2, with no clear D. Germline V CDR1 and CDR2: KGHSH, LQKENI. V lost 8 bases and J 4 bases, leaving 14 bases between the germline ends. The CDR3 has 13 residues. The CDR3 loop reads CASDVTGSYGYTF. Written as DNA, the CDR3 is TGTGCCAGCGACGTTACGGGAAGCTATGGCTACACCTTC.

This clone was counted once. The chain couples TRBV15 to TRBJ2-2, with TRBD1 identical over 8 bases. There are 15 residues in the CDR3. Losses at the gene ends were 9 bases for V and 4 bases for J; bases not matched to a gene: 10. Germline loops: CDR1 LNHNV, CDR2 YYDKDF (reference sequence). DNA for the CDR3: TGTGCCACTTGGGAAGACAGGGGAGCCACCGGGGAGCTGTTTTTT. The encoded protein is CATWEDRGATGELFF.

The chain combines TRBV3-1 (or the pseudogene TRBV3-2) with TRBJ1-1; D is possibly TRBD1 (6 bases). The germline V gene encodes CDR1 LGHDT and CDR2 YNNKEL (reference sequence). CDR3 size: 14 residues. V was trimmed by 4 bases and J by 8 bases, leaving 17 bases between them. CDR3 loop: CASSLSGGATEAFF. CDR3 coding DNA: TGTGCCAGCAGCCTTTCTGGGGGGGCCACCGAAGCTTTCTTT.

The chain combines TRBV7-2 with TRBJ1-2; 9 nucleotides match TRBD1. The ends lost 1 base at V and 3 bases at J; junction bases unmatched: 3. Germline V CDR1 and CDR2: SGHTA, FQGNSA. CDR3 length equals 15 residues. The CDR3 DNA reads as TGTGCCAGCAGCTTAGGGGGACAGGGCTACTATGGCTACACCTTC. This translates into CASSLGGQGYYGYTF.

This chain links TRBV6-5 with TRBJ1-5; possibly TRBD1 for D (5 bases). V dropped 6 bases and J dropped 3 bases, with 12 bases sitting between them. The CDR3 is 14 amino acids. CDR1 is MNHEY, CDR2 SVGAGI, per germline. CDR3 DNA sequence: TGTGCCAGCAGCTTCCGACAGTTCAATCAGCCCCAGCATTTT. This translates into CASSFRQFNQPQHF.

This chain joins TRBV6-5 and TRBJ2-7; TRBD1 matches at 9 bases. V was clipped by 11 bases and J by 7 bases; unmatched bases: 15. The CDR3 length is 14 residues. Germline CDR1 is MNHEY and CDR2 is SVGAGI. The CDR3 region has the DNA TGTGCCGCTAGTTCCGGGACAGGGCTGGGTGAGCAGTACTTC. It yields the protein CAASSGTGLGEQYF.

V is TRBV7-2 and J is TRBJ2-1; no clear D gene. Germline V gives CDR1 SGHTA, CDR2 FQGNSA. The germline V and J ends were trimmed by 5 bases and 9 bases, with 14 bases remaining between them. The CDR3 totals 13 residues. CDR3 nucleotide sequence: TGTGCCAGCAGCCCTTTAGTGAGGAGTGAGCAGTTCTTC. This codes for CASSPLVRSEQFF.

The chain employs TRBV19 and TRBJ2-7; 7 nucleotides agree with TRBD1. This CDR3 is built from 15 residues. Looked up from germline, CDR1 is LNHDA and CDR2 is SQIVND (reference sequence). Trimming at V came to 5 bases and at J to 1 base, leaving 8 bases not matched to a gene. The DNA of the CDR3 is TGTGCCAGTAGTTTGATACAGGGGCCATCCTACGAGCAGTACTTC. As protein: CASSLIQGPSYEQYF.

The rearrangement links TRBV19 to TRBJ2-1, with D perhaps TRBD1 (6 bases). The germline V gene has CDR1 LNHDA and CDR2 SQIVND (reference sequence). The V end was cut by 9 bases, the J end by 3 bases, with 21 bases between. The CDR3 covers 16 residues. This CDR3 is CASQIRGGSRYNEQFF. In DNA, the CDR3 is TGTGCCAGCCAAATTAGAGGGGGTAGTCGCTACAATGAGCAGTTCTTC.

The V call is TRBV15, the J call TRBJ1-2, with TRBD1 identical over 9 bases. Trimming took 2 bases from V and 0 from J; bases not matched to a gene: 10. The CDR3 consists of 18 residues. Germline CDR1 reads LNHNV; CDR2 reads YYDKDF (reference sequence). The CDR3 sequence: CATSRFRDREYPNYGYTF. The CDR3 bases are TGTGCCACCAGCAGATTCCGGGACAGGGAGTACCCTAACTATGGCTACACCTTC.

V gene TRBV10-2 combines with J gene TRBJ2-1; no definite D call. The CDR3 sequence is 13 residues long. Germline V lookup: CDR1 WSHSY, CDR2 SAAADI. V dropped 4 bases and J dropped 4 bases, with 8 bases sitting between them. The CDR3 protein is CASSAHKYNEQFF. CDR3 sequence (DNA): TGCGCCAGCAGTGCACACAAGTACAATGAGCAGTTCTTC.

CDR3: CASSSGEGGNTIYF. The CDR3 bases are TGTGCCAGCAGTTCAGGGGAAGGTGGAAACACCATATATTTT. This chain links TRBV28 with TRBJ1-3; the D gene is possibly TRBD1 (6 bases). V lost 4 bases to trimming and J lost 3 bases, with 10 bases between them. This CDR3 region has 14 residues. Germline V CDR1 and CDR2: MDHEN, SYDVKM.

This clone was observed a single time. V gene TRBV10-2 combines with J gene TRBJ2-7; a possible D gene is TRBD2 (6 bases). There are 13 residues in the CDR3. The V end was cut by 0 bases, the J end by 6 bases, with 9 bases between. Germline lookup yields CDR1 WSHSY and CDR2 SAAADI. The DNA of the CDR3 is TGCGCCAGCAGTGAGTCGATAGCGGTCGAGCAGTACTTC. Translated: CASSESIAVEQYF.

The V and J genes are TRBV27 and TRBJ1-6; D not resolved. Trimming took off 2 bases at V and 10 bases at J, with 9 bases between the two ends. In germline, CDR1 is MNHEY, CDR2 SMNVEV (reference sequence). This CDR3 has 13 residues. The CDR3 nucleotides are TGTGCCAGCAGTTTAGGAGGGATCTCACCCCTCCACTTT. It translates to CASSLGGISPLHF.

V usage is TRBV3-1 (or the pseudogene TRBV3-2) and J usage is TRBJ1-2, with a tentative D call TRBD1 (5 bases). V was shortened by 1 base and J by 13 bases, with 16 bases between the two germline ends. Germline V CDR1 and CDR2: LGHDT, YNNKEL (reference sequence). The CDR3 spans 13 residues. This CDR3 is CASSQVPTAAGTF. CDR3 bases: TGTGCCAGCAGCCAAGTTCCGACAGCCGCTGGCACCTTC.

This clone was seen only a few times. The chain is built from TRBV4-1 and TRBJ2-7; TRBD1 agrees at 10 bases. The CDR3 has 15 residues. Germline CDR1 is MGHRA and CDR2 is YSYEKL. The trim removed 0 bases at V and 6 bases at J, leaving 5 bases unmatched. The CDR3 loop is CASSQETGQGREQYF. DNA of the CDR3: TGCGCCAGCAGCCAAGAAACGGGACAGGGGCGCGAGCAGTACTTC.

The V call is TRBV7-3, the J call TRBJ2-2; 7 bases line up with TRBD2. Germline CDR1 is SGHTA and CDR2 is FQGTGA. The V gene end was trimmed by 4 bases and the J gene end by 4 bases; junction bases not matched to a gene: 9. The CDR3 totals 16 residues. CDR3 in DNA: TGTGCCAGCAGCTCCCGGGACTACCCAATCACCGGGGAGCTGTTTTTT. It encodes CASSSRDYPITGELFF. The full variable domain, with the rest looked up from reference TRBV7-3 and TRBJ2-2, is GAGVSQTPSNKVTEKGKYVELRCDPISGHTALYWYRQSLGQGPEFLIYFQGTGAADDSGLPNDRFFAVRPEGSVSTLKIQRTERGDSAVYLCASSSRDYPITGELFFGEGSRLTVL.

The chain is built from TRBV6-5 and TRBJ2-1; D possibly corresponds to TRBD1 (5 bases). Between the trimmed V and J ends, which lost 8 bases and 0 bases, there was a span of 8 bases. The CDR3 loop spans 13 amino acids. Germline CDR1 reads MNHEY; CDR2 reads SVGAGI. CDR3 DNA: TGTGCCAGCCTAGACAGCTCCTACAATGAGCAGTTCTTC. Translating gives CASLDSSYNEQFF.

The V call is TRBV19, the J call TRBJ1-1; D ambiguous. Germline assignment: CDR1 LNHDA and CDR2 SQIVND (reference sequence). CDR3 length equals 14 residues. V lost 3 bases and J 1 base, leaving 9 bases between the germline ends. The CDR3 loop is CASSIGVRNTEAFF. CDR3 nucleotide sequence: TGTGCCAGTAGTATCGGTGTGAGGAACACTGAAGCTTTCTTT.

The gene calls are TRBV30 and TRBJ2-5, with TRBD1 identical over 10 bases. The CDR3 spans 14 residues. V lost 5 bases, J lost 5 bases, and 8 bases stayed unmatched. Germline CDR1 and CDR2: GTSNPN and SVGIG (reference sequence). The DNA of the CDR3 is TGTGCCTGGGACCGGGACAGGGGCAGGGAGACCCAGTACTTC. Amino acid sequence: CAWDRDRGRETQYF.

CDR3 sequence reads: CASRMESGTGELFF. The CDR3, as DNA: TGTGCCTCTAGGATGGAGAGCGGAACCGGGGAGCTGTTTTTT. This rearrangement joins TRBV2 to TRBJ2-2; D may be TRBD2 (5 bases). Looked up from germline, CDR1 is SNHLY and CDR2 is FYNNEI. Trimming removed 11 bases from V and 5 bases from J, with 18 bases in between. CDR3 length: 14 residues.

The sample holds one count of this clone. The chain couples TRBV30 to TRBJ1-1; D unresolved. The CDR3 is 13 residues long. Germline lookup yields CDR1 GTSNPN and CDR2 SVGIG (reference sequence). Trimming cost V 4 bases and J 1 base, with 10 bases left between them. DNA for the CDR3: TGTGCCTGGACCGGTTACAGGAACACTGAAGCTTTCTTT. This encodes CAWTGYRNTEAFF.

The V and J genes are TRBV12-3 or TRBV12-4 and TRBJ1-1; TRBD1 matches 8 bases. This CDR3 region has 12 residues. With 5 bases clipped from V and 9 bases from J, the junction kept 5 bases outside the gene matches. The CDR3 DNA reads as TGTGCCAGCAGTCTGGACAGGGTACAAGCTTTCTTT. It translates to CASSLDRVQAFF.

The chain uses TRBV28 and TRBJ1-1; D remains unclear. The CDR3 covers 12 residues. Germline assignment: CDR1 MDHEN and CDR2 SYDVKM. V was trimmed by 8 bases and J by 5 bases, leaving 12 bases between them. CDR3 residues: CASERFDTEAFF. CDR3 nucleotide sequence: TGTGCCAGCGAGAGGTTCGATACTGAAGCTTTCTTT.

The chain joins TRBV18 to TRBJ1-1; D not resolved. Germline V gene lookup returns CDR1 KGHSH and CDR2 LQKENI. Trimming took off 4 bases at V and 1 base at J, with 10 bases between the two ends. The CDR3 covers 14 residues. The CDR3 DNA reads as TGTGCCAGCTCACGGTTAACCGGGAACACTGAAGCTTTCTTT. Protein product: CASSRLTGNTEAFF.

In the case of this clone: At one boundary the junction diverges from the germline segment, which might be a read error. Other DNA sequences within the sample encode an identical CDR3. The chain has TRBV4-3 and TRBJ2-2; the match to TRBD2 covers 7 bases. CDR1 is LGHNA, CDR2 YSLEER, per germline. The CDR3 contains 15 residues. The CDR3 nucleotides read TGCGCCAGCAGCCGTGGACTAGGTAACACTGGGGAGCTGTTTTTT. It is translated as CASSRGLGNTGELFF.